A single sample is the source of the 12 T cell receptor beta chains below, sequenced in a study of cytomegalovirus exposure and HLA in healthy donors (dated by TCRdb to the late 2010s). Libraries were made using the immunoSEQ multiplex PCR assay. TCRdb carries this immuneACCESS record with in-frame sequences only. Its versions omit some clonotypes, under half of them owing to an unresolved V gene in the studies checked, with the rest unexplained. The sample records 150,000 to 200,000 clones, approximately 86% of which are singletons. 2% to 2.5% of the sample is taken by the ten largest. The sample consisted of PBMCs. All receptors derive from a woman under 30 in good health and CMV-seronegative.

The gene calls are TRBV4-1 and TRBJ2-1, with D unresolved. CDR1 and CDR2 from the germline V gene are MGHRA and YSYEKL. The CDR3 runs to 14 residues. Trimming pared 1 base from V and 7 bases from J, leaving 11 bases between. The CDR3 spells CASSQASRANEQFF. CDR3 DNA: TGCGCCAGCAGCCAAGCGTCGAGAGCGAATGAGCAGTTCTTC.

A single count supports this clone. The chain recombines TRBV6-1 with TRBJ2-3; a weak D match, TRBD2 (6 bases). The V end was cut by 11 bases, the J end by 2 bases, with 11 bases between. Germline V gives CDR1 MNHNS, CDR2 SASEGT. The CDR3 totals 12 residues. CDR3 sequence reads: CAGEDNTDTQYF. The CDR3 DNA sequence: TGTGCCGGGGAGGACAACACAGATACGCAGTATTTT.

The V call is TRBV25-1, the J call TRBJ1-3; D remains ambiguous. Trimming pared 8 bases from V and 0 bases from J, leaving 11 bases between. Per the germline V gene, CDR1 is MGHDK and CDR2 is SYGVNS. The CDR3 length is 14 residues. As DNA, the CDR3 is TGTGCCAGCTCAGACATCAGCTCTGGAAACACCATATATTTT. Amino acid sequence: CASSDISSGNTIYF. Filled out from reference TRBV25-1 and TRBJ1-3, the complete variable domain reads EADIYQTPRYLVIGTGKKITLECSQTMGHDKMYWYQQDPGMELHLIHYSYGVNSTEKGDLSSESTVSRIRTEHFPLTLESARPSHTSQYLCASSDISSGNTIYFGEGSWLTVV.

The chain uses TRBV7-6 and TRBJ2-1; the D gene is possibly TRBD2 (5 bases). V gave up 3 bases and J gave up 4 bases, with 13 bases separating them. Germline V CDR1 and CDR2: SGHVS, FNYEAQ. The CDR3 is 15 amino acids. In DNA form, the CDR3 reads TGTGCCAGCAGCTTTTCCGGGCGAGGGTACAATGAGCAGTTCTTC. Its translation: CASSFSGRGYNEQFF.

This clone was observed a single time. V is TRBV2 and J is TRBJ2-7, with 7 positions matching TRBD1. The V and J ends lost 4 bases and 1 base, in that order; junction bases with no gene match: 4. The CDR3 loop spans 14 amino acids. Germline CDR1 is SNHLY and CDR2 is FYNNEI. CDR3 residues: CASSAGTVSYEQYF. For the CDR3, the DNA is TGTGCCAGCAGTGCCGGGACAGTATCCTACGAGCAGTACTTC.

The CDR3 coding sequence is TGTGCCAGCAGTTCTGAGGCCTCAGGGTTCTCCTACGAGCAGTACTTC. It encodes CASSSEASGFSYEQYF. The J gene is TRBJ2-7, the V gene TRBV27; TRBD1 is a possible D gene (5 bases). The V end was cut by 4 bases, the J end by 0 bases, with 16 bases between. Germline CDR1 is MNHEY and CDR2 is SMNVEV (reference sequence). The CDR3 sequence is 16 residues long.

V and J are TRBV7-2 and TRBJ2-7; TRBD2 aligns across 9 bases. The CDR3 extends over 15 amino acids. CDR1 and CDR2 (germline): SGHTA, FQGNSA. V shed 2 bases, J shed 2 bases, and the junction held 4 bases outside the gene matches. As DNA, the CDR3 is TGTGCCAGCAGCTTAATAGCGGGAGAAGCCTACGAGCAGTACTTC. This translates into CASSLIAGEAYEQYF. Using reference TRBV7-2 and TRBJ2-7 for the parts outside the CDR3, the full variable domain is GAGVSQSPSNKVTEKGKDVELRCDPISGHTALYWYRQSLGQGLEFLIYFQGNSAPDKSGLPSDRFSAERTGGSVSTLTIQRTQQEDSAVYLCASSLIAGEAYEQYFGPGTRLTVT.

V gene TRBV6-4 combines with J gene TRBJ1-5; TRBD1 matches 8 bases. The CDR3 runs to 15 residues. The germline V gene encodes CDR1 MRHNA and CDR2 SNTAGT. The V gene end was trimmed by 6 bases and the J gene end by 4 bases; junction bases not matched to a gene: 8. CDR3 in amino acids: CASSPTGDPNQPQHF. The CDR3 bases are TGTGCCAGCAGCCCGACAGGGGACCCTAATCAGCCCCAGCATTTT.

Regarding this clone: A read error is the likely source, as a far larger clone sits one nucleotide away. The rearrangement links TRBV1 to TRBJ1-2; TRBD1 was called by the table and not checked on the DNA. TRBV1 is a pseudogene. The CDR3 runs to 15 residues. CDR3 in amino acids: CTSSPTGGAGDGYTF. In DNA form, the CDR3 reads TGCACCAGCAGCCCGACAGGGGGCGCGGGGGATGGCTACACCTTC.

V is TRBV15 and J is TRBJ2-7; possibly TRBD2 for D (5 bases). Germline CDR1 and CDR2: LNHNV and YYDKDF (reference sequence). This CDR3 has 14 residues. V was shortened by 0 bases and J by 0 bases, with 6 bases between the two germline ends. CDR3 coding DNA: TGTGCCACCAGCAGAGATGCGGGCTCCTACGAGCAGTACTTC. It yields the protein CATSRDAGSYEQYF.

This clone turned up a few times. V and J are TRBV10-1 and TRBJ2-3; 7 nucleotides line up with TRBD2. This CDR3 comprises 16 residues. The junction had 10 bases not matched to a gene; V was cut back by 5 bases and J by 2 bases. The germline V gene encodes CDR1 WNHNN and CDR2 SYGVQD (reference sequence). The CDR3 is CASSSTLAAFTDTQYF. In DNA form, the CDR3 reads TGCGCCAGCAGTTCAACTCTAGCGGCCTTCACAGATACGCAGTATTTT.

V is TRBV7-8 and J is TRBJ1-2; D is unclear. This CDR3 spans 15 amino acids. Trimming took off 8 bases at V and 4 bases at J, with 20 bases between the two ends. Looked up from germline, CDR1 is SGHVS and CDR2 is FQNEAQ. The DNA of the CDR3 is TGTGCCAGCCTCTCGGCGGCGGGTTCGGTCTATGGCTACACCTTC. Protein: CASLSAAGSVYGYTF.